The 7 T cell receptor beta chains below come from one sample, sequenced in a study of technical replicates of blood from a handful of donors. This table comes from immunoSEQ multiplex PCR, and its TCRdb copy is limited to in-frame clones, with some not included. This table holds roughly 79,000 clones, roughly 91% found once. Sequencing input: T cells isolated from PBMCs. The receptors derive from a human donor in good health. Some clones in this sample may be carry-over from other donors' samples.

The V and J genes are TRBV27 and TRBJ2-1, with D uncertain. The V end was cut by 4 bases, the J end by 9 bases, with 10 bases between. The CDR3 runs 12 residues. Germline CDR1 reads MNHEY; CDR2 reads SMNVEV (reference sequence). Here the CDR3 reads CASSSSLSEQFF. In DNA, the CDR3 is TGTGCCAGCAGTTCCAGTCTCAGTGAGCAGTTCTTC.

The J gene is TRBJ2-2, the V gene TRBV18; 10 bases match TRBD2. CDR3 length equals 17 residues. The V gene's germline CDR1 is KGHSH and CDR2 LQKENI. V lost 0 bases and J lost 7; bases outside the gene matches: 8. CDR3 amino acids: CASSPPGASGRVGELFF. CDR3 DNA: TGTGCCAGCTCACCACCGGGGGCTAGCGGGAGAGTCGGGGAGCTGTTTTTT.

The chain joins TRBV4-1 to TRBJ2-2; 7 nucleotides align to TRBD2. CDR1 and CDR2 (germline): MGHRA, YSYEKL. This CDR3 is built from 15 residues. The ends lost 2 bases at V and 6 bases at J; junction bases unmatched: 6. CDR3 sequence: CASSQLAGVAGELFF. The CDR3 coding sequence is TGCGCCAGCAGCCAATTGGCGGGGGTCGCCGGGGAGCTGTTTTTT.

The chain couples TRBV5-1 to TRBJ2-7; TRBD1 is a possible D gene (5 bases). CDR1 SGHRS and CDR2 YFSETQ come from the germline V gene. CDR3 length: 13 residues. This CDR3 reads CVQGGPTLNEQYF. In nucleotides, the CDR3 is TGCGTCCAGGGCGGCCCCACTCTCAACGAGCAGTACTTC.

The J gene is TRBJ1-5, the V gene TRBV12-5, with D perhaps TRBD1 (6 bases). CDR3 length equals 14 residues. CDR1 LGHNT and CDR2 FRNRAP come from the germline V gene. Trimming took off 7 bases at V and 3 bases at J, with 13 bases between the two ends. The CDR3 DNA follows: TGTGCTAGTGACCAACAGGGTTCCAATCAGCCCCAGCATTTT. Translating gives CASDQQGSNQPQHF.

V is TRBV30 and J is TRBJ2-7; D may be TRBD2 (6 bases). The CDR3 is 13 residues long. Germline V gene data show CDR1 as GTSNPN and CDR2 as SVGIG (reference sequence). The V and J ends lost 8 bases and 0 bases respectively, with 14 bases between them. CDR3 sequence (DNA): TGTGCCGGTGAGCGGGCGGTCTCCTACGAGCAGTACTTC. Encoded protein: CAGERAVSYEQYF.

The genes are TRBV6-6 and TRBJ2-7; D remains ambiguous. The V gene lost 6 bases and the J gene lost 2 bases, with 14 bases spanning the gap. Germline V gene sequence: CDR1 MNHNY, CDR2 SVGAGI (reference sequence). CDR3 length: 14 residues. In DNA form, the CDR3 reads TGTGCCAGCAGCGCCGCGCTAACCCCCTACGAGCAGTACTTC. It specifies CASSAALTPYEQYF.